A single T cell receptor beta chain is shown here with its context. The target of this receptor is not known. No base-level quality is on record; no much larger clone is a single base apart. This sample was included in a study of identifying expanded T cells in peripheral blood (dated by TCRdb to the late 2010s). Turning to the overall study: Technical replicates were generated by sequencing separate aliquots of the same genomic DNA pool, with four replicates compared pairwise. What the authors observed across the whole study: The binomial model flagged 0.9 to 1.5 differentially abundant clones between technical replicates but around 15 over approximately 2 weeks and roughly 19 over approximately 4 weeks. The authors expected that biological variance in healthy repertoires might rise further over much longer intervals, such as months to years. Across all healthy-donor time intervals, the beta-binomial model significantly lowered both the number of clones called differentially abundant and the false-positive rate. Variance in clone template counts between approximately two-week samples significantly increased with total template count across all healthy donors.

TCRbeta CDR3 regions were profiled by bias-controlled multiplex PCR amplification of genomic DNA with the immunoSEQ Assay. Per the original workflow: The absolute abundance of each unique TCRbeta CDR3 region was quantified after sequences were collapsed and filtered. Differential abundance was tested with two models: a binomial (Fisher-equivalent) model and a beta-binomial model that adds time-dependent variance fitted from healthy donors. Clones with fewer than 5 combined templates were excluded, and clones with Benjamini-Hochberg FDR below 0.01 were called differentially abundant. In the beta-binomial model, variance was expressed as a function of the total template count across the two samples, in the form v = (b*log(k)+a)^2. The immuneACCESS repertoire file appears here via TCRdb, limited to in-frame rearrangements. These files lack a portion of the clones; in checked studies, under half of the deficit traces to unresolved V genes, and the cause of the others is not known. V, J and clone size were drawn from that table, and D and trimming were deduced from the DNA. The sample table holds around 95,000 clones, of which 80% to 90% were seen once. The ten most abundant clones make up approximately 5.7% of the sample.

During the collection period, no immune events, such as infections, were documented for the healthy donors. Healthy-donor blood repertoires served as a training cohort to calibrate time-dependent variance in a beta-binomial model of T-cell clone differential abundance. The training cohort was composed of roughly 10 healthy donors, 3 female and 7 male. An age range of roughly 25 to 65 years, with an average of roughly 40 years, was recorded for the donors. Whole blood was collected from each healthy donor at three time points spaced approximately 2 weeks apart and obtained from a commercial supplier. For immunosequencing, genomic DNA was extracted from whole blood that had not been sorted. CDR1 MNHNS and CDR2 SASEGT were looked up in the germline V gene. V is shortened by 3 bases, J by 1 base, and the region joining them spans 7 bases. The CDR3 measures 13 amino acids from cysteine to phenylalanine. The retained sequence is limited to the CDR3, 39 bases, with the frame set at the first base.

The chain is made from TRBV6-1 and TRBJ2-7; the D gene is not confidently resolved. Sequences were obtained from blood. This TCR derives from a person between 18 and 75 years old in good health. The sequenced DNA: TGTGCCAGCAGTGAGGCGTGGTCCTACGAGCAGTACTTC. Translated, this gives CASSEAWSYEQYF.